The 5 T cell receptor beta chains reported below all come from one sample, sequenced in a study of shared clonotypes between healthy human individuals. TCRdb keeps only in-frame clones here, not all; method: immunoSEQ multiplex PCR. Altogether roughly 2,500,000 clones are present, 93% being singletons, with the ten largest covering around 0.4%. The material sequenced was naive CD4+ T cells from PBMCs. Stated subset: CD45RA+ positively selected. The receptor source for this set is a man between 18 and 29 years old in good health. Some clones in this sample may be carry-over from other donors' samples.

The chain is built from TRBV5-4 and TRBJ2-5; 7 positions match TRBD2. The V gene's germline CDR1 is SGHNT and CDR2 YYREEE (reference sequence). This CDR3 has 15 residues. V shed 0 bases and J 3 bases; nucleotides not matched to a gene: 5. The CDR3: CASSLGGAGKETQYF. The CDR3 DNA reads TGTGCCAGCAGCTTGGGAGGAGCGGGGAAAGAGACCCAGTACTTC. The variable domain in full, with the rest retrieved from reference TRBV5-4 and TRBJ2-5, is ETGVTQSPTHLIKTRGQQVTLRCSSQSGHNTVSWYQQALGQGPQFIFQYYREEENGRGNFPPRFSGLQFPNYSSELNVNALELDDSALYLCASSLGGAGKETQYFGPGTRLLVL.

V and J are TRBV18 and TRBJ2-7; D is possibly TRBD2 (7 bases). This CDR3 region has 17 residues. The V gene lost 0 bases and the J gene lost 6 bases, with 21 bases spanning the gap. CDR1 and CDR2 from the germline V gene are KGHSH and LQKENI. CDR3 DNA sequence: TGTGCCAGCTCACCACCGGCGGGGGACATCCTGGTCCGCGAGCAGTACTTC. It is translated as CASSPPAGDILVREQYF.

The V call is TRBV9, the J call TRBJ2-5; D could derive from TRBD1 or TRBD2 (6 bases each). V lost 3 bases to trimming and J lost 4 bases, with 25 bases between them. Per germline, CDR1 SGDLS and CDR2 YYNGEE. This CDR3 contains 18 residues. Written as DNA, the CDR3 is TGTGCCAGCAGCGCCACCCTAGGGGGGAATGATTGGGGAGAGACCCAGTACTTC. Encoded protein: CASSATLGGNDWGETQYF.

The chain links TRBV28 to TRBJ1-4, with D possibly matching TRBD1 (5 bases). The CDR3 length is 15 residues. Germline values: CDR1 MDHEN, CDR2 SYDVKM. Trimming pared 4 bases from V and 4 bases from J, leaving 13 bases between. Here the CDR3 reads CASSSPGNGNEKLFF. CDR3 sequence (DNA): TGTGCCAGCAGTTCCCCAGGGAACGGTAATGAAAAACTGTTTTTT.

The V gene is TRBV7-9, the J gene TRBJ2-5, with 12 bases matching TRBD2. The CDR3 covers 15 residues. Trimming cost V 5 bases and J 0 bases; bases outside gene matches: 1. Germline CDR1 and CDR2: SEHNR and FQNEAQ (reference sequence). This CDR3 is CASSRTSGNQETQYF. DNA for the CDR3: TGTGCCAGCAGCCGGACTAGCGGGAACCAAGAGACCCAGTACTTC.